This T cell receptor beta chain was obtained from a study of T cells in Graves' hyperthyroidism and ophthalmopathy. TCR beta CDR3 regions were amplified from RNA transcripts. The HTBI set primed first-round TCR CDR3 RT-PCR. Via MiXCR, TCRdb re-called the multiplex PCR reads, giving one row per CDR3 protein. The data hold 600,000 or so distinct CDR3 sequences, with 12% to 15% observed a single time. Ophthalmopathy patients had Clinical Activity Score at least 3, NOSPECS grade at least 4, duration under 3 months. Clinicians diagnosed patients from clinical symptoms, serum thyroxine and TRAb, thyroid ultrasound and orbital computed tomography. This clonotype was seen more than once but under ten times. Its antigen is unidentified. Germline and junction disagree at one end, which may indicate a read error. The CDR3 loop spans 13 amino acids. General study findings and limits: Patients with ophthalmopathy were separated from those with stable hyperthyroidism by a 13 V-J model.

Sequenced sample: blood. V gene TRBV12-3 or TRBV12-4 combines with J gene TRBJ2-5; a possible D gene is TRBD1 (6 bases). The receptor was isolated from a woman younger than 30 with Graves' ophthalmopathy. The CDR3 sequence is CASSSQASGQGDF. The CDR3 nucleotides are TGTGCCAGCAGTTCCCAAGCCTCGGGACAAGGGGACTTC.